Listed here is a single TCR beta chain. The data stem from a study of T cell changes during pregnancy in multiple sclerosis. The method was immunoSEQ multiplex PCR; TCRdb's version includes in-frame clones alone and lacks a portion of them. The data contain around 60,000 clones, roughly 96% of them singletons. The CDR3 length is 15 residues. Germline V gene sequence: CDR1 MDHEN, CDR2 SYDVKM. This material consisted of CD8+ T cells from peripheral blood mononuclear cells, taken after pregnancy. The TCR sequence derives from a female donor with multiple sclerosis, enrolled in a pregnancy study. This chain joins TRBV28 and TRBJ2-7; 9 bases agree with TRBD2. The CDR3 region is CVTSALAGAAYEQYF. The CDR3 nucleotides are TGTGTAACCTCCGCCTTAGCGGGAGCCGCCTACGAGCAGTACTTC.